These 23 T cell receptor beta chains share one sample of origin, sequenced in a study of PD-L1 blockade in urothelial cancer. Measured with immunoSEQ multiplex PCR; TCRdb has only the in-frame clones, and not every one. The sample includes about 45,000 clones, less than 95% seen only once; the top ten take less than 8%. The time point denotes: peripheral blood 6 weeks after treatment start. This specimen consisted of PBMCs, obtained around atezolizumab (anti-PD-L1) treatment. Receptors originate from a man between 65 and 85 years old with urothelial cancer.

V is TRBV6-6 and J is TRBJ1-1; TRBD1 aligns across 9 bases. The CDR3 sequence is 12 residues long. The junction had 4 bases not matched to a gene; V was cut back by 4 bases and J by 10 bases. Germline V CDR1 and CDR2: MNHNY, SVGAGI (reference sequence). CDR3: CASSSRGQGAFF. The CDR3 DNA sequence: TGTGCCAGCAGTTCCCGGGGACAGGGAGCTTTCTTT.

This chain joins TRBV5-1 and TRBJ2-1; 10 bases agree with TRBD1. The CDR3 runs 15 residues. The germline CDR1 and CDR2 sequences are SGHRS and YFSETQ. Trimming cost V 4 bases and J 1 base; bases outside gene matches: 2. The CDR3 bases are TGCGCCAGCAGCGGGGGACAGGGGTCCTACAATGAGCAGTTCTTC. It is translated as CASSGGQGSYNEQFF.

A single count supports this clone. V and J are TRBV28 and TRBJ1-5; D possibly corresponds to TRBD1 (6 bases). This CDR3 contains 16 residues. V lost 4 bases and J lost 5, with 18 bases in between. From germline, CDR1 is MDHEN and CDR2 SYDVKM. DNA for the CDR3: TGTGCCAGCAGTTGGGGGGGCTTGGGCAGGGATCAGCCCCAGCATTTT. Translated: CASSWGGLGRDQPQHF.

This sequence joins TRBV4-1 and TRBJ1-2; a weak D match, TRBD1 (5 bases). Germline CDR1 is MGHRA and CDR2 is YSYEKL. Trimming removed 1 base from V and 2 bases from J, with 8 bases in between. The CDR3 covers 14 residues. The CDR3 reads CASSQARENYGYTF. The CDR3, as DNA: TGCGCCAGCAGCCAAGCCAGGGAAAACTATGGCTACACCTTC.

CDR3 amino acids: CASSLGRSGYRNQPQHF. For the CDR3, the DNA is TGCGCCAGCAGCTTGGGAAGGTCGGGGTACCGCAATCAGCCCCAGCATTTT. The chain combines TRBV5-1 with TRBJ1-5, with D hard to call. This CDR3 has 17 amino acids. Trimming took 0 bases from V and 2 from J, leaving 15 bases between them. CDR1 and CDR2 from the germline V gene are SGHRS and YFSETQ.

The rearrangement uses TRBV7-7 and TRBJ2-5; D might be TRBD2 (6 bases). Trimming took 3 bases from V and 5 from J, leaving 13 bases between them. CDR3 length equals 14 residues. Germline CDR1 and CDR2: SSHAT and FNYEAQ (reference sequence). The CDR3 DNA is TGTGCCAGCAGCTTTAGGGGAGGACTGGAGACCCAGTACTTC. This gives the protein CASSFRGGLETQYF.

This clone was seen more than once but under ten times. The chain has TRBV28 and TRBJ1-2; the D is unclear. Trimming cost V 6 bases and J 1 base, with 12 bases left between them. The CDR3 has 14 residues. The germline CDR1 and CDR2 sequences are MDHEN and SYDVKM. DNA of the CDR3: TGTGCCAGCAGGCTATGGGCGAGTAACTATGGCTACACCTTC. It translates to CASRLWASNYGYTF.

DNA for the CDR3: TGTGCCACAGGGGACCGCTCCTATAATTCACCCCTCCACTTT. Translated: CATGDRSYNSPLHF. The chain recombines TRBV27 with TRBJ1-6; D is perhaps TRBD1 (6 bases). CDR3 size: 14 residues. V lost 10 bases and J lost 0, with 10 bases in between. Germline CDR1 MNHEY, CDR2 SMNVEV (reference sequence).

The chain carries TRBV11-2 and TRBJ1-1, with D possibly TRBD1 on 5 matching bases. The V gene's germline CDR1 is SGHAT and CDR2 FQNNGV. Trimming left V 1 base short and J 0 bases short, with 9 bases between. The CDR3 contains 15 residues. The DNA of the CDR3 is TGTGCCAGCAGCTTAGGGGACTCGATGAACACTGAAGCTTTCTTT. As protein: CASSLGDSMNTEAFF.

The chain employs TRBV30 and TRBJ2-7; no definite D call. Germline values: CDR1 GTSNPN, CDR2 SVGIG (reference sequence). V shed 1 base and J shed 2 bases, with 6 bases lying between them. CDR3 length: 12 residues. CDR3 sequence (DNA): TGTGCCTGGAGTGGGTCAGCCTACGAGCAGTACTTC. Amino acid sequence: CAWSGSAYEQYF.

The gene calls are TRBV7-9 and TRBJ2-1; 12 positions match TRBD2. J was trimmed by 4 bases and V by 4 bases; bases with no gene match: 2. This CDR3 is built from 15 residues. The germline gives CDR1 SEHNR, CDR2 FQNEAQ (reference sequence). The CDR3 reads CASSYLAGGYNEQFF. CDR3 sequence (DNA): TGTGCCAGCAGCTATCTAGCGGGAGGGTACAATGAGCAGTTCTTC.

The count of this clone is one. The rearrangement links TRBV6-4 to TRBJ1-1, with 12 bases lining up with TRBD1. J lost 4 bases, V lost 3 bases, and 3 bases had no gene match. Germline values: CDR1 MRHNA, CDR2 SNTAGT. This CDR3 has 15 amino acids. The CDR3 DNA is TGTGCCAGCAGTGAGGGGACAGGGGGCCGCACTGAAGCTTTCTTT. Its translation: CASSEGTGGRTEAFF.

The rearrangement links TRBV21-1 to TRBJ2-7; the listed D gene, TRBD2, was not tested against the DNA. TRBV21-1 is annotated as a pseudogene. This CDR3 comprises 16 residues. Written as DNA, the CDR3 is TGTGCCAGCAGCAAAGGGTATCAAGCGGACCTGTACGAGCAGTACTTC. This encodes CASSKGYQADLYEQYF.

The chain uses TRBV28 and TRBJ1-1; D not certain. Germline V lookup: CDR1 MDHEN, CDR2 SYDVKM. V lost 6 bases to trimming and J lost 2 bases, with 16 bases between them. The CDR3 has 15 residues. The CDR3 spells CASRSSTPSNTEAFF. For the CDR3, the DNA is TGTGCCAGCAGGAGTAGTACGCCGAGCAACACTGAAGCTTTCTTT. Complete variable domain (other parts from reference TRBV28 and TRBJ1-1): DVKVTQSSRYLVKRTGEKVFLECVQDMDHENMFWYRQDPGLGLRLIYFSYDVKMKEKGDIPEGYSVSREKKERFSLILESASTNQTSMYLCASRSSTPSNTEAFFGQGTRLTVV.

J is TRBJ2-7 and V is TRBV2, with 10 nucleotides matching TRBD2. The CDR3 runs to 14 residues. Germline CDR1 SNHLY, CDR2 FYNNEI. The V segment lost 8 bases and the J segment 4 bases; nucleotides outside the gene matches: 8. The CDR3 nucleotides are TGTGCCAGCGCCTCTAGCGGGAGAGGGTACGAGCAGTACTTC. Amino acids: CASASSGRGYEQYF.

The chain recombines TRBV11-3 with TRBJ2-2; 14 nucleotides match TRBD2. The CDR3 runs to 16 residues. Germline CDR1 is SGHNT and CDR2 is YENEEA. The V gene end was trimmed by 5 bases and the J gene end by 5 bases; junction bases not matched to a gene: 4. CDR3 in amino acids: CASSVGTSGRTGELFF. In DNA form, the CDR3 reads TGTGCCAGCAGCGTAGGGACTAGCGGGAGAACCGGGGAGCTGTTTTTT.

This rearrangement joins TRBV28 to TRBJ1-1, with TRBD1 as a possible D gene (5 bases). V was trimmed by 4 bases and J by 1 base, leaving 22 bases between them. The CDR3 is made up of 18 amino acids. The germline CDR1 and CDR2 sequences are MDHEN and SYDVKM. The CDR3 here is CASSSPYPLKTENTEAFF. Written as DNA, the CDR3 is TGTGCCAGCAGTTCCCCTTATCCCTTAAAGACAGAGAACACTGAAGCTTTCTTT.

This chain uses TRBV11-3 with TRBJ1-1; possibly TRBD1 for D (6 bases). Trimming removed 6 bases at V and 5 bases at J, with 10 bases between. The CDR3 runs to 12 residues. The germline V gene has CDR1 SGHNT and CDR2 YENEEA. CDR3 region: CASRGGGTEAFF. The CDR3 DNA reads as TGTGCCAGCAGGGGAGGGGGGACTGAAGCTTTCTTT.

The CDR3 reads CASGRVPQELFF. CDR3 sequence (DNA): TGTGCCAGCGGGCGGGTACCCCAGGAGCTGTTTTTT. The chain couples TRBV28 to TRBJ2-2; a weak D match, TRBD2 (5 bases). The CDR3 length is 12 residues. Per the germline V gene, CDR1 is MDHEN and CDR2 is SYDVKM. The V and J ends lost 8 bases and 10 bases respectively, with 14 bases between them.

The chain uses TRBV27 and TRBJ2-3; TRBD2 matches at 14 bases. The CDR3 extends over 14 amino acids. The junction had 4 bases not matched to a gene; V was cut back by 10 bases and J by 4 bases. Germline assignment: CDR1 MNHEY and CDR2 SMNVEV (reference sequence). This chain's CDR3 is CATWGLAGADTQYF. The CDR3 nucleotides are TGTGCCACCTGGGGACTAGCGGGAGCAGATACGCAGTATTTT.

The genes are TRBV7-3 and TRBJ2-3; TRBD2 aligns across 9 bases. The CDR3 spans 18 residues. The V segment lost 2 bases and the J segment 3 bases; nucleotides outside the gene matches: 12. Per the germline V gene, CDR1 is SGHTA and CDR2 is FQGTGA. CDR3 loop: CASSLLPAGGLWTDTQYF. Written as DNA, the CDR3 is TGTGCCAGCAGCTTACTTCCAGCGGGAGGTCTTTGGACAGATACGCAGTATTTT.

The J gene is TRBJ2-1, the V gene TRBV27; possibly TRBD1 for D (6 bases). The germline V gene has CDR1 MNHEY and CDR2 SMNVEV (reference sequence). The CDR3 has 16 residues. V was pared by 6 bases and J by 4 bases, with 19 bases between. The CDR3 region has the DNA TGTGCCAGCAGATTAGGCATGGACAGCCCTTACAATGAGCAGTTCTTC. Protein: CASRLGMDSPYNEQFF.

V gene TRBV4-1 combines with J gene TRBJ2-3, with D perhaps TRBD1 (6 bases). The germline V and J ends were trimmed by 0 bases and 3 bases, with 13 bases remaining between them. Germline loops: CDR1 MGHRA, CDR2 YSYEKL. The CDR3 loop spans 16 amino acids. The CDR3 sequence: CASSQEQGRGTDTQYF. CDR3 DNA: TGCGCCAGCAGCCAAGAACAGGGCCGAGGAACAGATACGCAGTATTTT.